This T cell receptor (beta chain) derives from a study of blood T cell repertoires in COVID-19. Background on the study: Collection of acute and convalescent COVID-19 samples took place in the United States, Italy and Spain. From T cells, B-cell-depleted T cells, or PBMCs came the material, which was cDNA or gDNA.

In the original workflow: Reference gene primer amplification gave estimated nucleated cell counts. Sequencing used immunoSEQ multiplex PCR; TCRdb keeps in-frame clones, though not all of them. V and J calls and clone size are those listed in that table; D and trimming were worked out from the DNA. The repertoire holds 75,000 or so clones, with almost 85% as singletons. In this sample, this clone turned up once. The specimen sequenced was peripheral blood. This sequence originates from a man in his fifties or sixties with acute or convalescent COVID-19.

This CDR3 is CASTGRGEGYEQYF. CDR3 sequence (DNA): TGTGCCAGCACCGGGAGGGGAGAAGGCTACGAGCAGTACTTC. The J gene is TRBJ2-7, the V gene TRBV6-5; TRBD2 matches 8 bases. The germline V gene encodes CDR1 MNHEY and CDR2 SVGAGI. The CDR3 extends over 14 amino acids. Trimming took 7 bases from V and 3 from J; bases not matched to a gene: 8.